This TCR beta chain was recovered during a study of blood T cell repertoires in COVID-19. Study-wide context: Samples of COVID-19 (acute and convalescent) were obtained from the United States, Italy and Spain.

V lost 7 bases and J 0 bases, leaving 12 bases between the germline ends. Germline CDR1 SGHRS, CDR2 YFSETQ. The length of the CDR3 is 14 residues. TCRdb keeps only in-frame clones here, not all; method: immunoSEQ multiplex PCR. The sample contains roughly 160,000 clones, more than 75% of which appear only once. What was sequenced was peripheral blood. This clonotype was sampled from a man between 18 and 29 years old with acute or convalescent COVID-19. The chain joins TRBV5-1 to TRBJ2-3; no clear D. CDR3 sequence reads: CASLQSTSTDTQYF. The CDR3 bases are TGCGCCAGCCTACAGAGCACTAGCACAGATACGCAGTATTTT.